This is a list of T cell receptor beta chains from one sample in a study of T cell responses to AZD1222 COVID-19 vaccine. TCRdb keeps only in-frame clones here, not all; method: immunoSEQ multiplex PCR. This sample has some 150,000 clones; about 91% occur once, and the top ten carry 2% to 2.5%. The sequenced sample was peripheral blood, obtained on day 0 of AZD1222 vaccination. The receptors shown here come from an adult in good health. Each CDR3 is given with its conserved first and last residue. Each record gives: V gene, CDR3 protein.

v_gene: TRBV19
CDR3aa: CASSPTGGDQPQHF

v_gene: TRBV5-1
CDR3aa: CASSPPGGDTQYF

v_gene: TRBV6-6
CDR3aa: CASSPTRGMNTEAFF

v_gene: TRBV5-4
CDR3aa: CASSLPLAGVRSYEQFF

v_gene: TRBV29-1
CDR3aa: CSVAGSGELFF

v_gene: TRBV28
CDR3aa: CASSLGTSYEQYF

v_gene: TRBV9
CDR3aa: CASSVIGLNTGELFF

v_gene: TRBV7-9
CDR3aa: CASSLTGSGEQYF

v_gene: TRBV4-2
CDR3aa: CASSLALGGRYNSPLHF

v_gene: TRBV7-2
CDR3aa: CASSLGTNTEAFF

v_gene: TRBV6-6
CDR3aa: CASSYISGEQFF

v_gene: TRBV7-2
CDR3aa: CASSLGGRTEAFF

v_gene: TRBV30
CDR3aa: CAWSVRGDQPQHF

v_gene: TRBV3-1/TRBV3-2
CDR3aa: CASSQAGASGINEQFF

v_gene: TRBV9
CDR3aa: CASSVVQGGVTGELFF

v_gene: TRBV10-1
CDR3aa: CASSESTTRDRHLNTEAFF

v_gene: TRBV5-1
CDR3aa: CASSLRGLGEDGYTF

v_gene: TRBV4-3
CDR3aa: CASSQDRAWSNQPQHF

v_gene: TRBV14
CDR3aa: CASSPFGGRHSSYNEQFF

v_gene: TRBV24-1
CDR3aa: CATSVSGTGNTGELFF

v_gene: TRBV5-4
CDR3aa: CASSFPVTDTQYF

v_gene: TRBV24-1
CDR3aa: CATTPGETGELFF

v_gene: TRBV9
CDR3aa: CASSDLAGGNEQFF

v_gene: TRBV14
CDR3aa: CASSQMASGRFQETQYF

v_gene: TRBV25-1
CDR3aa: CASSAGVGPAFF

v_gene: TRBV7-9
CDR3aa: CASSLAGARTDTQYF

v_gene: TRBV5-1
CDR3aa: CASSLGQGDYGYTF

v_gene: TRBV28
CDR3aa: CASYIRGSYNEQFF

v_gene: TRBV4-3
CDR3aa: CASSRLAGETQYF

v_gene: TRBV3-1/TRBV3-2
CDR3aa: CASSQDLASYEQYF

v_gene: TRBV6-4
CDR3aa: CASSPLAGGGTGELFF

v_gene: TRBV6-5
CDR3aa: CASRPTSGSGELFF

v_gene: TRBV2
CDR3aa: CASTSGSYELFF

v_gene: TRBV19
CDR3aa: CASQEGLGGAQPQHF

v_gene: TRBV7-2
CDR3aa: CASSLAERGGSYEQYF

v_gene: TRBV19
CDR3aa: CASSMDRTATNNEQFF

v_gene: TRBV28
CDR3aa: CASSLGGLPQHF

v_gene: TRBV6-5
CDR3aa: CASSPVGTGAYEQYF

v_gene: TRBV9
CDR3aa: CASSVSGSPYNEQFF

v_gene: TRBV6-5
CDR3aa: CASSYLEGPQHF

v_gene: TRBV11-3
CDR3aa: CASSLIAGLAEETQYF

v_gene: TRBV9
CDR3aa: CASSPRGQGHYEQYF

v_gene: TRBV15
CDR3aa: CATRGGSGSFNEQFF

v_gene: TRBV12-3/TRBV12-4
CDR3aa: CASSTGVSEQYF

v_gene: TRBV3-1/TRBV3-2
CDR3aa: CASSQGPPNEQFF

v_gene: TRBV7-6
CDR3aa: CASSFTGATEAFF

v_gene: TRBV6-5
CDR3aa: CASSYRETTEQYF

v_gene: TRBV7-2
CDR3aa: CASSLGLLLYNEQFF

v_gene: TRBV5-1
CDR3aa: CASSVRRLAYEQYF

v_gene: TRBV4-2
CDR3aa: CASSRAGGGEDTQYF

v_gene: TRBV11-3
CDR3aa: CASSLHKDYEQYF

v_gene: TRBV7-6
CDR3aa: CASSLAGTGKGGYTF

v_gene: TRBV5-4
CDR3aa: CASSFKGGGRNTEAFF

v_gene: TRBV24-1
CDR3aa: CATSSKNRLFEELFF

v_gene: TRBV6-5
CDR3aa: CASSWDLRGEAFF

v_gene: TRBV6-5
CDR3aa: CASSSAGQGDYGYTF

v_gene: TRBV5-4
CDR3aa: CASSLGVGGNQPQHF

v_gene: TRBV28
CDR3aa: CASRSTLYGYTF

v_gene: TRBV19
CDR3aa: CASSTLAGANEQFF